This T cell receptor (beta chain) was sequenced for a study of blood T cell repertoires in COVID-19. Study context: The origin of the acute and convalescent COVID-19 samples was the United States, Italy and Spain.

Per the original methods: Researchers report that nucleated cell counts were estimated from reference gene primer amplification. TCRdb's table, derived via immunoSEQ multiplex PCR, lists solely in-frame clones and lacks some. That table furnishes V, J and clone size, whereas the DNA furnished D and trimming. The sample holds 60,000 to 80,000 clones; about four fifths are singletons and the top ten take about 10%. Trimming pared 1 base from V and 8 bases from J, leaving 15 bases between. The germline V gene has CDR1 SGHNT and CDR2 YENEEA. The CDR3 runs 15 residues. This clone has just one count. The sequenced sample was peripheral blood. The TCR comes from a man between 50 and 59 years old with active COVID-19. The chain uses TRBV11-3 and TRBJ2-1, with D maybe TRBD2 (5 bases). The CDR3 here is CASSLGGELRDEQFF. The CDR3 DNA is TGTGCCAGCAGCTTAGGGGGAGAACTTCGGGATGAGCAGTTCTTC.